These T cell receptor beta chains were read from a single sample in a study of cytomegalovirus exposure and HLA in healthy donors. Produced via immunoSEQ multiplex PCR; TCRdb's table is partial and in-frame only. Among about 100,000 clones listed, about 82% were seen once. Material: PBMCs. These receptors were taken from a man aged 30-40 years in good health and CMV-seronegative. The CDR3 runs from the conserved cysteine through the conserved F or W. The order of the fields is D gene, J gene, V gene, clone size, CDR3 protein, CDR3 DNA. D genes are given only for firm matches. Size values are once, few and many counts, or a class for expanded clones, and some rows have none.

D gene: TRBD1
J gene: TRBJ2-1
V gene: TRBV5-1
clone size: .
CDR3 protein: CASRWDSPNEQFF
CDR3 DNA: TGCGCCAGCAGATGGGACAGCCCAAATGAGCAGTTCTTC

D gene: .
J gene: TRBJ2-1
V gene: TRBV2
clone size: .
CDR3 protein: CASIVRRISYNEQFF
CDR3 DNA: TGTGCCAGCATTGTGCGGCGGATCTCCTACAATGAGCAGTTCTTC

D gene: .
J gene: TRBJ1-2
V gene: TRBV12-5
clone size: .
CDR3 protein: CASGETGRNYGYTF
CDR3 DNA: TGTGCTAGTGGGGAGACAGGCCGAAACTATGGCTACACCTTC

D gene: TRBD1
J gene: TRBJ2-2
V gene: TRBV6-5
clone size: .
CDR3 protein: CASAEQGYTGELFF
CDR3 DNA: TGTGCCAGCGCCGAACAGGGGTACACCGGGGAGCTGTTTTTT

D gene: TRBD2
J gene: TRBJ2-3
V gene: TRBV30
clone size: .
CDR3 protein: CAWGLAGGTDTQYF
CDR3 DNA: TGTGCCTGGGGACTAGCGGGGGGCACAGATACGCAGTATTTT

D gene: .
J gene: TRBJ1-5
V gene: TRBV19
clone size: .
CDR3 protein: CASSGQGGGNQPQHF
CDR3 DNA: TGTGCCAGTAGTGGGCAAGGGGGGGGCAATCAGCCCCAGCATTTT

D gene: TRBD2
J gene: TRBJ2-3
V gene: TRBV7-6
clone size: .
CDR3 protein: CASSSISSGVTDTQYF
CDR3 DNA: TGTGCCAGCAGCTCGATCTCTAGCGGGGTCACAGATACGCAGTATTTT

D gene: .
J gene: TRBJ1-5
V gene: TRBV10-2
clone size: few
CDR3 protein: CASRGGARNQPQHF
CDR3 DNA: TGCGCCAGCCGAGGAGGGGCGAGGAATCAGCCCCAGCATTTT

D gene: TRBD2
J gene: TRBJ2-5
V gene: TRBV4-2
clone size: .
CDR3 protein: CASSQGLAGDQYF
CDR3 DNA: TGTGCCAGCAGCCAAGGGCTAGCGGGAGACCAGTACTTC

D gene: TRBD1
J gene: TRBJ2-1
V gene: TRBV28
clone size: .
CDR3 protein: CASRGGQGVDNEQFF
CDR3 DNA: TGTGCCAGCAGGGGGGGACAGGGAGTTGACAATGAGCAGTTCTTC

D gene: TRBD2
J gene: TRBJ2-5
V gene: TRBV19
clone size: .
CDR3 protein: CASSIGTSGMISQETQYF
CDR3 DNA: TGTGCCAGTAGTATAGGGACTAGCGGGATGATCTCCCAAGAGACCCAGTACTTC

D gene: TRBD1
J gene: TRBJ1-1
V gene: TRBV27
clone size: .
CDR3 protein: CASRAQGITEAFF
CDR3 DNA: TGTGCCAGCAGGGCACAGGGGATCACTGAAGCTTTCTTT

D gene: .
J gene: TRBJ2-3
V gene: TRBV6-4
clone size: .
CDR3 protein: CASSESYRGTDTQYF
CDR3 DNA: TGTGCCAGCAGTGAGTCTTATCGGGGCACAGATACGCAGTATTTT

D gene: .
J gene: TRBJ2-7
V gene: TRBV28
clone size: .
CDR3 protein: CASSTSKPGYEQYF
CDR3 DNA: TGTGCCAGCAGTACCAGCAAACCGGGCTACGAGCAGTACTTC

D gene: .
J gene: TRBJ2-7
V gene: TRBV18
clone size: .
CDR3 protein: CASSPPGGPEQYF
CDR3 DNA: TGTGCCAGCTCACCACCGGGGGGGCCCGAGCAGTACTTC

D gene: .
J gene: TRBJ2-7
V gene: TRBV25-1
clone size: .
CDR3 protein: CASSGGGNYEQYF
CDR3 DNA: TGTGCCAGCAGTGGGGGCGGTAATTACGAGCAGTACTTC

D gene: TRBD1
J gene: TRBJ1-5
V gene: TRBV6-1
clone size: .
CDR3 protein: CASSARWTGGDQPQHF
CDR3 DNA: TGTGCCAGCAGTGCGCGATGGACAGGGGGCGATCAGCCCCAGCATTTT

D gene: .
J gene: TRBJ1-5
V gene: TRBV12-1
clone size: .
CDR3 protein: CASSFGDRDQPQHF
CDR3 DNA: TGTGCCAGCAGCTTTGGGGACAGGGATCAGCCCCAGCATTTT

D gene: TRBD2
J gene: TRBJ2-5
V gene: TRBV28
clone size: .
CDR3 protein: CASSSGTNEETQYF
CDR3 DNA: TGTGCCAGCAGCTCCGGGACTAATGAGGAGACCCAGTACTTC

D gene: .
J gene: TRBJ2-5
V gene: TRBV15
clone size: .
CDR3 protein: CATSLTAFQETQYF
CDR3 DNA: TGTGCCACCAGCCTCACAGCTTTTCAAGAGACCCAGTACTTC

D gene: TRBD1
J gene: TRBJ2-6
V gene: TRBV5-1
clone size: .
CDR3 protein: CASSLMQGAIPLASNVLTF
CDR3 DNA: TGCGCCAGCAGCTTGATGCAGGGGGCGATCCCTCTCGCGTCCAACGTCCTGACTTTC

D gene: .
J gene: TRBJ2-7
V gene: TRBV6-1
clone size: .
CDR3 protein: CASSERTAVGEQYF
CDR3 DNA: TGTGCCAGCAGTGAGAGGACAGCGGTGGGCGAGCAGTACTTC

D gene: .
J gene: TRBJ2-3
V gene: TRBV6-4
clone size: .
CDR3 protein: CASSDKAGIATDTQYF
CDR3 DNA: TGTGCCAGCAGTGACAAGGCAGGGATTGCCACAGATACGCAGTATTTT

D gene: TRBD1
J gene: TRBJ2-7
V gene: TRBV7-8
clone size: .
CDR3 protein: CASSFRDRVHEQYF
CDR3 DNA: TGTGCCAGCAGCTTCCGGGACAGGGTCCACGAGCAGTACTTC

D gene: .
J gene: TRBJ2-6
V gene: TRBV19
clone size: .
CDR3 protein: CASSYSGANVLTF
CDR3 DNA: TGTGCCAGTAGTTACTCTGGGGCCAACGTCCTGACTTTC

D gene: .
J gene: TRBJ2-2
V gene: TRBV6-1
clone size: .
CDR3 protein: CASRLKQGPGELFF
CDR3 DNA: TGTGCCAGCCGTTTAAAACAGGGTCCCGGGGAGCTGTTTTTT

D gene: .
J gene: TRBJ1-4
V gene: TRBV6-1
clone size: .
CDR3 protein: CASSEVEGSEKLFF
CDR3 DNA: TGTGCCAGCAGTGAAGTGGAGGGGAGCGAAAAACTGTTTTTT

D gene: .
J gene: TRBJ1-3
V gene: TRBV19
clone size: .
CDR3 protein: CASSTHPVSGNTIYF
CDR3 DNA: TGTGCCAGTAGTACTCACCCGGTCTCTGGAAACACCATATATTTT